This T cell receptor (beta chain) was identified in a study of T cells after yellow fever vaccination. General observations from the study: A secondary response was less intense yet reached its peak sooner, at day 5 versus 15.

In its sample, this clonotype was seen a few times. Its target is unknown. TCRdb re-called the 5' RACE reads through MiXCR, storing one row per CDR3 protein. The sample lists roughly 160,000 distinct CDR3 sequences, approximately 9.9% seen once, with roughly 40% in the top ten. The specimen was CD8+ T cells sorted from PBMCs, collected 45 days after the yellow fever booster vaccination. The TCR sequence derives from a man aged 18 to 30 who received the YFV17D yellow fever vaccine.

For the CDR3, the DNA is TGCGCCAGCAGCCAAAACCCCTCCTACGAGCAGTACTTC. Translating gives CASSQNPSYEQYF. The rearrangement links TRBV4-1 to TRBJ2-7; D not resolved. The ends were cut back, 2 bases at V and 0 bases at J, with 5 bases in the middle. This CDR3 is built from 13 residues. Germline loops: CDR1 MGHRA, CDR2 YSYEKL.